The present TCR beta chain was sequenced within a study of blood T cell repertoires in COVID-19. Across the study: COVID-19 samples, acute and convalescent, were from the United States, Italy and Spain. PBMCs, B-cell-depleted T cells, or T cells were the source of the cDNA or gDNA that made up the material.

As originally analysed: Estimation of nucleated cell counts relied on the amplification of reference gene primers. Assay used: immunoSEQ multiplex PCR; TCRdb lists only in-frame clones, some missing. The DNA was the basis for D and trimming; V, J and clone size are from that table. The sample shows around 140,000 clones, approximately 89% of them seen only once. The CDR3 is made up of 13 amino acids. CDR1 is SEHNR, CDR2 FQNEAQ, per germline (reference sequence). Deletions cut 11 bases from V and 3 bases from J, with 16 bases between. This TCR came from a man aged 55 to 70 with active or convalescent COVID-19. The sequenced sample was peripheral blood. The chain links TRBV7-9 to TRBJ1-1; possible D gene TRBD1, 5 bases. The CDR3 spells CAGAVGGDTEAFF. DNA for the CDR3: TGTGCCGGCGCCGTGGGAGGGGACACTGAAGCTTTCTTT.